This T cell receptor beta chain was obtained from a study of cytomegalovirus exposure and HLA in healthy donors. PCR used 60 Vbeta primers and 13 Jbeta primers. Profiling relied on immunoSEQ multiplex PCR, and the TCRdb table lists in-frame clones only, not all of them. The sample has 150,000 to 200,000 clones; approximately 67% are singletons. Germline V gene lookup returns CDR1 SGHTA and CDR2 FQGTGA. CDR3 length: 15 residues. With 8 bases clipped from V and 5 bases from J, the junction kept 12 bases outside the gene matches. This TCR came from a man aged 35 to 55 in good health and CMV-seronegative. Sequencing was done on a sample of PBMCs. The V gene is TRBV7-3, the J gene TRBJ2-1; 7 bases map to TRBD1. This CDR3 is CASASLGTEHNEQFF. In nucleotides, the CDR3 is TGTGCCAGCGCGAGCTTGGGGACAGAGCACAATGAGCAGTTCTTC.